These 21 T cell receptor beta chains were sequenced from one sample in a study of blood T cells in healthy people across ages. Together with a sample-barcoded 5' primer, a J-beta primer mix was included in a second PCR lasting about 7 to 11 cycles. MiXCR was run by TCRdb on the 5' RACE reads, yielding one entry per CDR3 protein. The data contain some 640,000 distinct CDR3 sequences, roughly 31% of them seen just once; the ten biggest clones take up about a sixth. Material for sequencing was blood. These receptors all stem from a woman of 80 years or more in good health.

This clonotype was found many times. This chain joins TRBV4-3 and TRBJ2-6; no clear D. Germline CDR1 and CDR2: LGHNA and YSLEER. With 1 base removed from V and 0 bases from J, the gap between germline ends came to 4 bases. This CDR3 has 15 amino acids. In nucleotides, the CDR3 is TGCGCCAGCAGCCAAGGGACCTCTGGGGCCAACGTCCTGACTTTC. This codes for CASSQGTSGANVLTF.

This clonotype was detected ten times or more. The chain uses TRBV20-1 and TRBJ2-1, with no clear D. This CDR3 comprises 14 residues. Trimming pared 0 bases from V and 5 bases from J, leaving 11 bases between. Germline assignment: CDR1 DFQATT and CDR2 SNEGSKA (reference sequence). The CDR3 region is CSARESAVDNEQFF. CDR3 nucleotides: TGCAGTGCTAGAGAGTCCGCGGTCGACAATGAGCAGTTCTTC.

The table lists this clonotype with a few counts. The rearrangement uses TRBV21-1 and TRBJ1-5; TRBD1, as called in the table, went unchecked against the DNA. TRBV21-1 is reported as a pseudogene. This CDR3 spans 16 amino acids. This CDR3 is CASSRKDGASNQPQHF. CDR3 sequence (DNA): TGTGCCAGCAGCAGGAAAGACGGGGCTAGCAATCAGCCCCAGCATTTT.

The chain combines TRBV5-1 with TRBJ2-5; no reliable D call. The V gene lost 0 bases and the J gene lost 4 bases, with 13 bases spanning the gap. CDR1 and CDR2 (germline): SGHRS, YFSETQ. The CDR3 is made up of 15 amino acids. DNA for the CDR3: TGCGCCAGCAGCTTGGAACCCAGATCGCGAGAGACCCAGTACTTC. This codes for CASSLEPRSRETQYF.

Remarks on this clonotype: A much larger clone lies a single base off, so this may be a read error. The missing conserved phenylalanine or tryptophan at the end of this CDR3 makes a read error likely. V usage is TRBV9 and J usage is TRBJ2-5, with 9 bases that match TRBD1. Germline CDR1 and CDR2: SGDLS and YYNGEE. With V trimmed by 0 bases and J by 11 bases, 11 bases remained unmatched. This CDR3 region has 15 residues. The CDR3 DNA sequence: TGTGCCAGCAGCGTAGGGCCGGGACAGGGACGGGAGCAGTACGTC. This encodes CASSVGPGQGREQYV.

This clonotype was recorded at least ten times. V gene TRBV12-5 combines with J gene TRBJ1-2; TRBD1 matches 7 bases. The CDR3 is 15 residues long. The germline V gene has CDR1 LGHNT and CDR2 FRNRAP. V lost 2 bases to trimming and J lost 6 bases; unmatched junction nucleotides: 9. This CDR3 is CASGLPLQGNDGYTF. In nucleotides, the CDR3 is TGTGCTAGTGGTTTGCCCTTACAGGGGAATGATGGCTACACCTTC.

The rearrangement uses TRBV7-2 and TRBJ2-3; unclear D gene. CDR1 is SGHTA, CDR2 FQGNSA, per germline. The ends were cut back, 1 base at V and 0 bases at J, with 8 bases in the middle. The CDR3 is 15 amino acids. The CDR3 DNA follows: TGTGCCAGCAGCTTAGTAGTTAGGAGCACAGATACGCAGTATTTT. Translating it yields CASSLVVRSTDTQYF.

This clonotype was seen many times. CDR3: CASSSWTGGANTEAFF. CDR3 bases: TGCGCCAGCAGCTCCTGGACAGGGGGGGCGAACACTGAAGCTTTCTTT. The rearrangement links TRBV5-1 to TRBJ1-1, with 10 bases identical to TRBD1. The CDR3 extends over 16 amino acids. Germline-derived CDR1 and CDR2 are SGHRS and YFSETQ. Losses at the gene ends were 3 bases for V and 1 base for J; bases not matched to a gene: 6.

About this clonotype: Since a much larger clone is just one base distant, this may be a read error. The chain joins TRBV29-1 to TRBJ2-7, with 10 bases lining up with TRBD2. The CDR3 is 16 amino acids. Per germline, CDR1 SQVTM and CDR2 ANQGSEA. Trimming took 6 bases from V and 1 from J; bases not matched to a gene: 12. In DNA, the CDR3 is TGCAGCGTCGCCGTTCGGATAGCGGGGGGTTCCTACGAGCAGTACTTC. Its translation: CSVAVRIAGGSYEQYF.

This clonotype was seen ten or more times. The rearrangement links TRBV2 to TRBJ2-7; a possible D gene is TRBD1 (7 bases). The length of the CDR3 is 17 residues. V shed 2 bases and J shed 0 bases, with 17 bases lying between them. Germline V gene sequence: CDR1 SNHLY, CDR2 FYNNEI. CDR3 DNA sequence: TGTGCCAGCAGTGAATACTCAGGGGGGCTGAACTCCTACGAGCAGTACTTC. Its protein product is CASSEYSGGLNSYEQYF.

Comments on this clonotype: One base away lies a much larger clone, so this may be a sequencing read error. The chain links TRBV6-5 to TRBJ2-5, with D tentatively TRBD1 (8 bases). V lost 2 bases and J 5 bases, leaving 18 bases between the germline ends. Germline V gives CDR1 MNHEY, CDR2 SVGAGI. This CDR3 has 16 residues. The CDR3 protein is CASSYAEQGGAETQYF. Here the CDR3 DNA reads TGTGCCAGCAGTTACGCAGAACAGGGGGGGGCCGAGACCCAGTACTTC.

V usage is TRBV7-8 and J usage is TRBJ2-5; D uncertain. V lost 8 bases and J lost 1, with 14 bases in between. CDR3 length: 14 amino acids. Germline assignment: CDR1 SGHVS and CDR2 FQNEAQ. The CDR3 nucleotides are TGTGCCAGCGGCCCAGCCGGATCCCAAGAGACCCAGTACTTC. It is translated as CASGPAGSQETQYF.

Of note for this clonotype: A much larger clone sits a single nucleotide away, making a read error possible. The rearrangement joins TRBV5-1 to TRBJ2-3; D gene ambiguous. CDR1 and CDR2 from the germline V gene are SGHRS and YFSETQ. This CDR3 has 14 residues. Trimming took off 0 bases at V and 6 bases at J, with 11 bases between the two ends. The CDR3 DNA follows: TGCGCCAGCAGCTTGGCCGGTCTTGGGGATACGCAGTATTTT. This encodes CASSLAGLGDTQYF. The full variable domain, its missing parts supplied by reference TRBV5-1 and TRBJ2-3, is KAGVTQTPRYLIKTRGQQVTLSCSPISGHRSVSWYQQTPGQGLQFLFEYFSETQRNKGNFPGRFSGRQFSNSRSEMNVSTLELGDSALYLCASSLAGLGDTQYFGPGTRLTVL.

A word on this clonotype: This could be a read error, since a much larger clone is one nucleotide away. The chain combines TRBV28 with TRBJ2-5; tentatively, D is TRBD2 (7 bases). Germline V gene sequence: CDR1 MDHEN, CDR2 SYDVKM. Trimming took off 6 bases at V and 11 bases at J, with 19 bases between the two ends. The CDR3 extends over 13 amino acids. The CDR3 sequence is CASRTQGGNEQYF. For the CDR3, the DNA is TGTGCCAGCAGGACACAGGGAGGGAATGAGCAGTACTTC.

This chain connects TRBV5-1 to TRBJ1-2; TRBD1 matches 8 bases. Unmatched junction bases numbered 7, after V lost 5 bases and J lost 4 bases. The CDR3 sequence is 14 residues long. Germline V gives CDR1 SGHRS, CDR2 YFSETQ. The CDR3 sequence: CASSRQGPIYGYTF. In DNA form, the CDR3 reads TGCGCCAGCAGTCGACAGGGGCCGATCTATGGCTACACCTTC. Together with reference TRBV5-1 and TRBJ1-2, the CDR3 gives the full variable domain: KAGVTQTPRYLIKTRGQQVTLSCSPISGHRSVSWYQQTPGQGLQFLFEYFSETQRNKGNFPGRFSGRQFSNSRSEMNVSTLELGDSALYLCASSRQGPIYGYTFGSGTRLTVV.

On this clonotype itself: This may come from a read error, since a much larger clone is one base off. V and J are TRBV7-9 and TRBJ2-1; tentatively, D is TRBD2 (5 bases). Germline assignment: CDR1 SEHNR and CDR2 FQNEAQ (reference sequence). V lost 2 bases, J lost 13 bases, and 24 bases lay in between. The CDR3 length is 16 residues. CDR3 residues: CASSLKGLREKETQFF. The CDR3 coding sequence is TGTGCCAGCAGCTTAAAGGGCCTTAGGGAGAAAGAGACCCAGTTCTTC. Together with reference TRBV7-9 and TRBJ2-1, the CDR3 gives the full variable domain: DTGVSQNPRHKITKRGQNVTFRCDPISEHNRLYWYRQTLGQGPEFLTYFQNEAQLEKSRLLSDRFSAERPKGSFSTLEIQRTEQGDSAMYLCASSLKGLREKETQFFGPGTRLTVL.

This clonotype appeared many times. The chain uses TRBV12-3 or TRBV12-4 and TRBJ2-5; D is perhaps TRBD2 (7 bases). Trimming pared 0 bases from V and 5 bases from J, leaving 13 bases between. The CDR3 length is 15 residues. The DNA for the CDR3 is TGTGCCAGCAGTTTAGCGCGGGGGCGGGGTGAGACCCAGTACTTC. It codes for CASSLARGRGETQYF.

This clonotype was observed at least ten times. V is TRBV7-2 and J is TRBJ2-5; 15 bases match TRBD2. V trimming: 3 bases; J trimming: 11 bases; junction bases outside the gene matches: 7. Germline loops: CDR1 SGHTA, CDR2 FQGNSA. CDR3 length equals 15 residues. In DNA form, the CDR3 reads TGTGCCAGCAGCTTGGGACTAGCGGGGGGAAGAGAGCAGTACTTC. Translated: CASSLGLAGGREQYF.

V and J are TRBV11-2 and TRBJ2-6, with D maybe TRBD1 (5 bases). There are 18 residues in the CDR3. The germline V gene has CDR1 SGHAT and CDR2 FQNNGV. V was shortened by 7 bases and J by 0 bases, with 19 bases between the two germline ends. The CDR3 sequence: CASTTAFRGLSGANVLTF. For the CDR3, the DNA is TGTGCCAGCACCACAGCTTTTAGGGGCCTCTCTGGGGCCAACGTCCTGACTTTC.

This clonotype occurred many times. A clone one base away is much larger, so this may be a read error. The chain is built from TRBV7-2 and TRBJ2-5; 13 bases line up with TRBD2. V was clipped by 5 bases and J by 11 bases; unmatched bases: 17. The CDR3 runs to 17 residues. Germline V CDR1 and CDR2: SGHTA, FQGNSA. The CDR3 coding sequence is TGTGCCAGCAGCCTCCGGACTAGCGGGGGCCTCGTCAATGAGCAGTACTTC. It yields the protein CASSLRTSGGLVNEQYF.

The chain recombines TRBV24-1 with TRBJ2-1, with 9 bases lining up with TRBD2. Germline-derived CDR1 and CDR2 are KGHDR and SFDVKD. V dropped 2 bases and J dropped 3; count of bases not matched to a gene: 4. The CDR3 extends over 16 amino acids. CDR3 nucleotide sequence: TGTGCCACCAGTGATTCCAGCGGGGGGATCTACAATGAGCAGTTCTTC. Its protein is CATSDSSGGIYNEQFF.